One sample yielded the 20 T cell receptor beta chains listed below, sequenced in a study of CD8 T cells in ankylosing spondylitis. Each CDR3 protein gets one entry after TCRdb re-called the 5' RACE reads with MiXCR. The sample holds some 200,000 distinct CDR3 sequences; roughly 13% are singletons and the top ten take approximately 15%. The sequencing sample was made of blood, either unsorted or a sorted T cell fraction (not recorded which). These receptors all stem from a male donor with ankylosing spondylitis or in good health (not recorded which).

The CDR3 DNA reads as TGTGCCAGCAGTTATGGGTTAGCTACCTACGAGCAGTACTTC. Its protein is CASSYGLATYEQYF. The chain employs TRBV6-5 and TRBJ2-7; D remains unclear. The CDR3 runs to 14 residues. Between the trimmed V and J ends, which lost 3 bases and 2 bases, there was a span of 11 bases. Germline CDR1 MNHEY, CDR2 SVGAGI.

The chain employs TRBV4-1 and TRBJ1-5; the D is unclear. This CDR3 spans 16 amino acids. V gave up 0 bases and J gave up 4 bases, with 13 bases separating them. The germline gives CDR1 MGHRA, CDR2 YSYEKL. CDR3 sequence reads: CASSQEGWAPNQPQHF. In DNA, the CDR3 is TGCGCCAGCAGCCAAGAAGGCTGGGCCCCTAATCAGCCCCAGCATTTT.

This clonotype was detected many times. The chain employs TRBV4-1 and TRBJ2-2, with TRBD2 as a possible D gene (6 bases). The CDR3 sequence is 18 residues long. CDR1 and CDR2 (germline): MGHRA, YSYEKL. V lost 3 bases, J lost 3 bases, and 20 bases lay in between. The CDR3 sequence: CASSQRGSGEFYTGELFF. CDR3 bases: TGCGCCAGCAGCCAGAGGGGATCGGGGGAGTTTTACACCGGGGAGCTGTTTTTT.

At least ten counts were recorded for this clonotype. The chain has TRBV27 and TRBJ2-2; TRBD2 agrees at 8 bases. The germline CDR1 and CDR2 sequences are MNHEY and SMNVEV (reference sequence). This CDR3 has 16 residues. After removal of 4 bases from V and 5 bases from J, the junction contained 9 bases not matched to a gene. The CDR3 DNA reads TGTGCCAGCAGTTCTGAGCGGGAGTTGAAAACCGGGGAGCTGTTTTTT. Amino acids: CASSSERELKTGELFF.

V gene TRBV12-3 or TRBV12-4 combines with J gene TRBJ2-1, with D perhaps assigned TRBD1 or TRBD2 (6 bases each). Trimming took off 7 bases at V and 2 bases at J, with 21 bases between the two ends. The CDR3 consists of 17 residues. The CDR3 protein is CASTHQEGHLTYNEQFF. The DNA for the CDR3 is TGTGCCAGCACTCATCAGGAGGGACATTTAACCTACAATGAGCAGTTCTTC.

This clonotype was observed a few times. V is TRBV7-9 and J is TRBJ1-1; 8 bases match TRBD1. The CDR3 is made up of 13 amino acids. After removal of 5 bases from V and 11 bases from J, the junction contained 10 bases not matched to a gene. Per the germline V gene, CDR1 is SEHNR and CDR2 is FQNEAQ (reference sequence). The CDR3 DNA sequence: TGTGCCAGCAGCCCTGGACAGGGTGGCGACGCTTTCTTT. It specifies CASSPGQGGDAFF.

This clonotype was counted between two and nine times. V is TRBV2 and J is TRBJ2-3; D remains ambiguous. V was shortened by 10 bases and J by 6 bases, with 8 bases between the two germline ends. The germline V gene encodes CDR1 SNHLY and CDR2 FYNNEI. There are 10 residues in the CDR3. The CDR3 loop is CATLGDTQYF. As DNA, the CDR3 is TGTGCCACCCTCGGGGATACGCAGTATTTT.

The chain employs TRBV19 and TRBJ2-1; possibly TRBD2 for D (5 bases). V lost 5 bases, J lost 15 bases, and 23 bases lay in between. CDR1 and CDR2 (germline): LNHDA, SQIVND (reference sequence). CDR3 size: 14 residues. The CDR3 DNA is TGTGCCAGTAGTCAATCTCTGGGAGTAGGTGAGATGTTCTTC. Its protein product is CASSQSLGVGEMFF.

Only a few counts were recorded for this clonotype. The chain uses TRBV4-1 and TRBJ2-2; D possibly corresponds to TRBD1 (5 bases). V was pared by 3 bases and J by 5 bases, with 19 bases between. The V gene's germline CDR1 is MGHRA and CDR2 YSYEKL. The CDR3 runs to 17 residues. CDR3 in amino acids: CASSHPAVDPGTGELFF. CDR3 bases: TGCGCCAGCAGCCACCCCGCCGTGGATCCAGGGACCGGGGAGCTGTTTTTT.

The CDR3 region is CSVVHRGNRETQYF. In DNA, the CDR3 is TGCAGCGTCGTTCACAGGGGGAATAGGGAGACCCAGTACTTC. The chain joins TRBV29-1 to TRBJ2-5; 8 bases fit TRBD1. Germline-derived CDR1 and CDR2 are SQVTM and ANQGSEA. This CDR3 spans 14 amino acids. The V segment lost 6 bases and the J segment 5 bases; nucleotides outside the gene matches: 11.

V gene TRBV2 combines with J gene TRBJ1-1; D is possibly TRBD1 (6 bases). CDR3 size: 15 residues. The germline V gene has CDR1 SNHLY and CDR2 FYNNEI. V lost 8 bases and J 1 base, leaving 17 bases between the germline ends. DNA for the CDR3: TGTGCCAGCCAAGGGGGGGGCCCCCCGAACACTGAAGCTTTCTTT. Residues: CASQGGGPPNTEAFF.

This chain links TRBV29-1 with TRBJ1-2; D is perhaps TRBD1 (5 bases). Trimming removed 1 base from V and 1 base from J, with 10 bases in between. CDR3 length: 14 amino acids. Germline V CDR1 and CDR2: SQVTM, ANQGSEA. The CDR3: CSVEGGDLNYGYTF. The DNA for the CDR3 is TGCAGCGTTGAAGGGGGGGATCTTAACTATGGCTACACCTTC.

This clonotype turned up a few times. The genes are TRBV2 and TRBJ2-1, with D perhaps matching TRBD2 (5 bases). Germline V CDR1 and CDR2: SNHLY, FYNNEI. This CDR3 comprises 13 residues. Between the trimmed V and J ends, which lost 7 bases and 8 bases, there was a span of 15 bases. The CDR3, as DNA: TGTGCCAGCAAAGGAGATCTCGGGGATGAGCAGTTCTTC. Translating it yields CASKGDLGDEQFF.

CDR3 DNA sequence: TGCGCCAGCAGCTTTACTAGCGGTAGCACAGATACGCAGTATTTT. It is translated as CASSFTSGSTDTQYF. The chain employs TRBV5-1 and TRBJ2-3, with 8 bases that match TRBD2. The germline gives CDR1 SGHRS, CDR2 YFSETQ. This CDR3 is built from 15 residues. V was clipped by 2 bases and J by 0 bases; unmatched bases: 2.

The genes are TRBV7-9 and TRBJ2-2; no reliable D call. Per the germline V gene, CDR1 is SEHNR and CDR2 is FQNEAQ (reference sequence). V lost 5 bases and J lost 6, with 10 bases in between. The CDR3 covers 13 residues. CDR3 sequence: CASSPSVPGELFF. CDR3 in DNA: TGTGCCAGCAGCCCGTCCGTCCCCGGGGAGCTGTTTTTT. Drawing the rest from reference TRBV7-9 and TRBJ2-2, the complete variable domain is DTGVSQNPRHKITKRGQNVTFRCDPISEHNRLYWYRQTLGQGPEFLTYFQNEAQLEKSRLLSDRFSAERPKGSFSTLEIQRTEQGDSAMYLCASSPSVPGELFFGEGSRLTVL.

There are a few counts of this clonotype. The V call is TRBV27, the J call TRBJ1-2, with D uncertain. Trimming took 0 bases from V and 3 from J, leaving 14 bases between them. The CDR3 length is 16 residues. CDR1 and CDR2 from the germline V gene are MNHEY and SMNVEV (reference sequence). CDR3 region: CASSLSAKPTYYGYTF. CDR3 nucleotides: TGTGCCAGCAGTTTATCGGCAAAACCTACGTACTATGGCTACACCTTC.

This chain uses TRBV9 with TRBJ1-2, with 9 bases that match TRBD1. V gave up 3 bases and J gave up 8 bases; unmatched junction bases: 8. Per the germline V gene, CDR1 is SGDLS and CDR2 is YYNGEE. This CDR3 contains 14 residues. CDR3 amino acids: CASSALTGGNGYTF. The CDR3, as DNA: TGTGCCAGCAGCGCCCTGACAGGGGGTAACGGCTACACCTTC.

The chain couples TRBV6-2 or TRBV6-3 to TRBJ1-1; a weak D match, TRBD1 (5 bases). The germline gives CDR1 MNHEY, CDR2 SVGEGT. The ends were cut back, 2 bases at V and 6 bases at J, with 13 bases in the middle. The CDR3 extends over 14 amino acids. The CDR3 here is CASSYIEGLAEAFF. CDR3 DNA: TGTGCCAGCAGTTACATAGAGGGGCTGGCTGAAGCTTTCTTT.

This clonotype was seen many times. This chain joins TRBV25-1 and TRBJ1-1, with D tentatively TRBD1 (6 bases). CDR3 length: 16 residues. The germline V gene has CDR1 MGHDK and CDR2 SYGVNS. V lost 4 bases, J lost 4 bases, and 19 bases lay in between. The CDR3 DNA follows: TGTGCCAGCAGTGGTCCGGCAGGGGATATGGGCACTGAAGCTTTCTTT. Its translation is CASSGPAGDMGTEAFF.

In DNA, the CDR3 is TGCGCCAGCAAGTATACAGGGGAGAGCACAGATACGCAGTATTTT. Translation gives CASKYTGESTDTQYF. The V gene is TRBV5-1, the J gene TRBJ2-3; 7 bases fit TRBD1. The CDR3 extends over 15 amino acids. The ends lost 6 bases at V and 0 bases at J; junction bases unmatched: 7. Germline CDR1 SGHRS, CDR2 YFSETQ.